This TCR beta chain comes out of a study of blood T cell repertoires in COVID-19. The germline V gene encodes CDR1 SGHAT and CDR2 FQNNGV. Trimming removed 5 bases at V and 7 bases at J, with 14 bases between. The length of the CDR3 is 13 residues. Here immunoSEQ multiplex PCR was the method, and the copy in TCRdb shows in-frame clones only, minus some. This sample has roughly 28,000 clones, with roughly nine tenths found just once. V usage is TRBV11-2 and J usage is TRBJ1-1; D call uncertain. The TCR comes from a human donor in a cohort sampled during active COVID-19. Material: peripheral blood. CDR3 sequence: CASSPYLTGEAFF. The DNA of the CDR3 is TGTGCCAGCAGCCCTTACCTGACGGGTGAAGCTTTCTTT.